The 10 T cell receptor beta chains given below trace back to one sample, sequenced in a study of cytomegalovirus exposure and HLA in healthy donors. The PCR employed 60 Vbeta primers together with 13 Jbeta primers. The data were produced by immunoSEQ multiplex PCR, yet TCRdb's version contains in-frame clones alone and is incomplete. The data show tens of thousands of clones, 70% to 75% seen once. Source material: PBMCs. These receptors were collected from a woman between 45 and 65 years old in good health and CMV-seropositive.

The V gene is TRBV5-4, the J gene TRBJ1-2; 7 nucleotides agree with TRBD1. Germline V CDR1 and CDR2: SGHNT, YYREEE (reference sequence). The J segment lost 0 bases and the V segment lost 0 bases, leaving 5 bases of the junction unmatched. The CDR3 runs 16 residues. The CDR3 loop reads CASSLGSGGANYGYTF. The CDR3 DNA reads TGTGCCAGCAGCTTGGGGTCAGGGGGAGCTAACTATGGCTACACCTTC. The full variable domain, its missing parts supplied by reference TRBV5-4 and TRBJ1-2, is ETGVTQSPTHLIKTRGQQVTLRCSSQSGHNTVSWYQQALGQGPQFIFQYYREEENGRGNFPPRFSGLQFPNYSSELNVNALELDDSALYLCASSLGSGGANYGYTFGSGTRLTVV.

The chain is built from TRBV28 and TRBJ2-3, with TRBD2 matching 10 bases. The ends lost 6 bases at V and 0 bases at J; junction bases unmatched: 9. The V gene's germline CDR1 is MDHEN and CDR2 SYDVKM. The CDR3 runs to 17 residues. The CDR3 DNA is TGTGCCAGCAGCAGTTTGGGGACTAGCGCTAGCACAGATACGCAGTATTTT. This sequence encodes CASSSLGTSASTDTQYF.

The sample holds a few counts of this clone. The CDR3 DNA reads as TGTGCCAGCAGTGTTTGGAGCTCTGGGGCCAACGTCCTGACTTTC. Protein product: CASSVWSSGANVLTF. The genes are TRBV6-5 and TRBJ2-6; D gene uncertain. The V end lost 5 bases, the J end lost 0 bases, and 8 bases lay between the germline ends. The CDR3 runs 15 residues. Germline-derived CDR1 and CDR2 are MNHEY and SVGAGI.

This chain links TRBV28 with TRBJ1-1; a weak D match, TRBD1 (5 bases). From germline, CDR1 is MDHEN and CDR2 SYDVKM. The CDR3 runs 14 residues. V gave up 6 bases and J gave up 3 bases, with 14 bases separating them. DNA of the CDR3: TGTGCCAGCAGAGACCAGGGTTTGGACACTGAAGCTTTCTTT. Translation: CASRDQGLDTEAFF.

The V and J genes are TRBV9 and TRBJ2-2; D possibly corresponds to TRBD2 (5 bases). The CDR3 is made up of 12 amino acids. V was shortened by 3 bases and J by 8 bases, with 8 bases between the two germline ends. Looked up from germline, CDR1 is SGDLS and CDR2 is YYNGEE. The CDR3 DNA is TGTGCCAGCAGCGAGACGGGAGGGGAGCTGTTTTTT. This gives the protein CASSETGGELFF.

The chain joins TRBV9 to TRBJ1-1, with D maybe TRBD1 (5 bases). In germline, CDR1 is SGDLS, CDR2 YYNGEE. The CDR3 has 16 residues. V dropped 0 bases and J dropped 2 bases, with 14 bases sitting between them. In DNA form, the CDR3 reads TGTGCCAGCAGCGTAGTCGGGGGAGGAGGTAACACTGAAGCTTTCTTT. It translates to CASSVVGGGGNTEAFF. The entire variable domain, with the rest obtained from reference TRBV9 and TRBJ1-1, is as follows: DSGVTQTPKHLITATGQRVTLRCSPRSGDLSVYWYQQSLDQGLQFLIQYYNGEERAKGNILERFSAQQFPDLHSELNLSSLELGDSALYFCASSVVGGGGNTEAFFGQGTRLTVV.

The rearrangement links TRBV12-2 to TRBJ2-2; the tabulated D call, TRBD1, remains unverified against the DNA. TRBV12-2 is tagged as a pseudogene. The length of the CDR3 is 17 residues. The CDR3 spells CASRLVPTGGNTGELFF. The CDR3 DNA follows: TGTGCAAGTCGCTTAGTTCCCACAGGGGGCAACACCGGGGAGCTGTTTTTT.

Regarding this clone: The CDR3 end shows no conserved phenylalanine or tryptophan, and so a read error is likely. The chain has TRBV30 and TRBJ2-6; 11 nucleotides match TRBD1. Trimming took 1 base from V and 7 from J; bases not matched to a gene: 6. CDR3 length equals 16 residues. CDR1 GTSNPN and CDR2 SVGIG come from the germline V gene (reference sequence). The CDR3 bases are TGTGCCTGGAGTGGGGACAGGGGGTTTGAAGCCAACGTCCTGACTCTC. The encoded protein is CAWSGDRGFEANVLTL.

CDR3 nucleotide sequence: TGCAGCTACCCCAGGGGGATAGCGGGAGGTGAGCAGTTCTTC. Protein sequence: CSYPRGIAGGEQFF. The chain uses TRBV29-1 and TRBJ2-1; 10 bases agree with TRBD2. The trim removed 8 bases at V and 9 bases at J, leaving 13 bases unmatched. The CDR3 is made up of 14 amino acids. Germline V gene sequence: CDR1 SQVTM, CDR2 ANQGSEA.

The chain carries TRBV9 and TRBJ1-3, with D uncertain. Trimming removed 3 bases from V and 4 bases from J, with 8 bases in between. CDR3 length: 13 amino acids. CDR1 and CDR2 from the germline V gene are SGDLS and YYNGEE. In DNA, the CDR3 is TGTGCCAGCAGCGGGGAGGGAGGAAACACCATATATTTT. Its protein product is CASSGEGGNTIYF.